A selection of T cell receptor beta chains follows, all from one sample in a study of T cells in Graves' hyperthyroidism and ophthalmopathy. TCRdb reprocessed the multiplex PCR reads with MiXCR, giving one entry per CDR3 protein. The sample has roughly 700,000 distinct CDR3 sequences; 15% to 20% are singletons. The sequencing sample was made of blood. Every receptor here comes from a man aged 50 or older with Graves' hyperthyroidism. Both conserved end residues are part of each CDR3. The D gene is left open where the match is weak.

v_call d_call cdr3_aa
TRBV6-2/TRBV6-3 TRBD2 CASSYSVGTSGNEQFF
TRBV5-1 TRBD2 CASRTGTSGFADTQYF
TRBV3-1 . CASSPLHRDPTGELFF
TRBV7-8 . CASSLGTRGAYEQYF
TRBV28 . CASRINTGELFF
TRBV6-1 TRBD1 CASSEARTGSYEQYF
TRBV6-2/TRBV6-3 TRBD2 CASSYVPGSGKVYEQYF
TRBV7-3 . CASSPPGPNTGELFF
TRBV28 . CASSLGRNEQYF
TRBV28 . CASSSIGGRGTPRYQPQHF
TRBV28 . CASTIRGNTDTQYF
TRBV28 . CASSLFREKGTDTQYF
TRBV4-3 TRBD2 CASSQGRARGGETQYF
TRBV27 TRBD1 CASSFPDRDGVNEQFF
TRBV19 . CASTRAGTGELFF
TRBV4-1 TRBD2 CASSQDRAGGLDEQFF
TRBV28 TRBD2 CASSPRSGRAGNEQFF
TRBV7-8 TRBD1 CASSSDRGEPQHF
TRBV18 . CASSPREGNNEQFF
TRBV12-3/TRBV12-4 . CASSLEGRGYTF
TRBV25-1 . CASSEYRNEQFF
TRBV29-1 TRBD2 CSVGSLAGGLNEQFF
TRBV6-2/TRBV6-3 TRBD2 CASKRIAGDFYGQYF
TRBV7-2 . CASSLESVSTGYGYTF
TRBV19 TRBD2 CASSIGLAGPGTDTQYF
TRBV19 . CASSGGTPTYEQYF
TRBV3-1 . CASSHAAHYNEQFF
TRBV24-1 . CATSDWDRTEAFF
TRBV24-1 TRBD1 CATSDSDRGISNQPQHF
TRBV20-1 . CSARDTSLTTYEQYF
TRBV12-3/TRBV12-4 TRBD2 CASSLETSGNEQFF
TRBV7-2 . CASSSGRGPEAFF
TRBV29-1 . CSVEVAGSLYEQYF
TRBV28 TRBD2 CASSIGLAGGLDTQYF
TRBV10-3 . CAISPGSEAFF
TRBV29-1 TRBD2 CSAGGGRGADTQYF
TRBV30 TRBD2 CAWSVGLANEQFF
TRBV6-2/TRBV6-3 . CASRTQEYYGYTF
TRBV12-3/TRBV12-4 TRBD1 CASSLTRQGARSDQPQHF
TRBV11-2 . CASSFRRTGNEQYF
TRBV3-1 TRBD2 CASSQDRSGASTDTQYF
TRBV30 . CAWSVLYTGELFF
TRBV5-1 . CASSLVGGSEYEQYF
TRBV5-1 . CASTSPPTDTQYF